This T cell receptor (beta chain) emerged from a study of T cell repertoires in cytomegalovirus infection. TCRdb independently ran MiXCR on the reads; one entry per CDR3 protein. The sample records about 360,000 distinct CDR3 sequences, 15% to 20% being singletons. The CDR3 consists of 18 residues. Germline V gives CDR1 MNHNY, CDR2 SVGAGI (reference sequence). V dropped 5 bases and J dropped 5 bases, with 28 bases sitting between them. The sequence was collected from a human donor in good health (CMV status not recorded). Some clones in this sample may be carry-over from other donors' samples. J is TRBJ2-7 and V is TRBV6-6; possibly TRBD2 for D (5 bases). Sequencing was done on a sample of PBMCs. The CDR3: CASSPSPSPGISRNEQYF. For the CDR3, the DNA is TGTGCCAGCAGTCCCAGCCCCTCCCCCGGGATCAGTCGGAACGAGCAGTACTTC.